These 10 T cell receptor beta chains came from one sample sequenced in a study of patients and donors after allogeneic stem cell transplantation. TCRdb reanalysed the RT-PCR reads using MiXCR and keeps one entry per CDR3 protein. The sample holds around 150,000 distinct CDR3 sequences, approximately 30% seen once. Sequences were obtained from blood, either unsorted or a sorted T cell fraction (not recorded which). These receptors were taken from a human donor who was either an allogeneic HSCT recipient or a stem cell or donor lymphocyte infusion donor (not recorded which). It is not recorded whose cells these are; they may come from a transplant donor.

The V gene is TRBV4-1, the J gene TRBJ2-7, with D uncertain. Trimming cost V 1 base and J 4 bases, with 8 bases left between them. Germline lookup yields CDR1 MGHRA and CDR2 YSYEKL. The length of the CDR3 is 13 residues. The CDR3 here is CASSQVGQYEQYF. CDR3 bases: TGCGCCAGCAGCCAAGTTGGGCAGTACGAGCAGTACTTC.

This rearrangement joins TRBV7-9 to TRBJ2-1, with 8 bases aligning to TRBD1. CDR1 is SEHNR, CDR2 FQNEAQ, per germline (reference sequence). There are 14 residues in the CDR3. J was trimmed by 7 bases and V by 3 bases; bases with no gene match: 5. The CDR3 is CASSFQGAKNEQFF. As DNA, the CDR3 is TGTGCCAGCAGCTTCCAGGGGGCAAAAAATGAGCAGTTCTTC.

This chain joins TRBV9 and TRBJ2-7; 11 bases fit TRBD2. V lost 4 bases, J lost 4 bases, and 7 bases stayed unmatched. The germline V gene has CDR1 SGDLS and CDR2 YYNGEE. This CDR3 comprises 15 residues. CDR3 in DNA: TGTGCCAGCAGCAAATCCGGACTAGCGGGTTACGAGCAGTACTTC. Residues: CASSKSGLAGYEQYF.

The chain has TRBV7-9 and TRBJ2-1, with TRBD2 matching 13 bases. The CDR3 covers 16 residues. From germline, CDR1 is SEHNR and CDR2 FQNEAQ (reference sequence). With 0 bases clipped from V and 8 bases from J, the junction kept 4 bases outside the gene matches. This CDR3 reads CASSLATSGRPYEQFF. The CDR3 nucleotides read TGTGCCAGCAGCTTAGCGACTAGCGGGAGGCCGTATGAGCAGTTCTTC.

Regarding this clonotype: This is likely a read error, given that the CDR3 carries no conserved phenylalanine or tryptophan at its end. The J gene is TRBJ1-1, the V gene TRBV5-1, with 12 bases fitting TRBD1. The CDR3 spans 16 residues. CDR1 is SGHRS and CDR2 is YFSETQ in the germline V gene. Trimming at V came to 0 bases and at J to 6 bases, leaving 6 bases not matched to a gene. This CDR3 is CASSLDGTGGPAEAFL. CDR3 nucleotides: TGCGCCAGCAGCTTGGATGGGACAGGGGGCCCCGCTGAAGCTTTCTTG.

This chain uses TRBV12-3 or TRBV12-4 with TRBJ2-7, with 11 bases matching TRBD1. The CDR3 consists of 16 residues. The V segment lost 5 bases and the J segment 5 bases; nucleotides outside the gene matches: 11. The CDR3 spells CASSPSPGQGVHEQYF. DNA of the CDR3: TGTGCCAGCAGTCCATCGCCGGGACAGGGGGTGCACGAGCAGTACTTC.

This clonotype was seen many times. The chain has TRBV5-1 and TRBJ1-6, with TRBD1 matching 9 bases. Trimming removed 4 bases from V and 8 bases from J; junction bases left unmatched: 7. Germline loops: CDR1 SGHRS, CDR2 YFSETQ. The CDR3 loop spans 15 amino acids. CDR3 bases: TGCGCCAGCAGCACCTGGACAGGGGCTGATTCACCCCTCCACTTT. This sequence encodes CASSTWTGADSPLHF.

This clonotype turned up a few times. The J gene is TRBJ2-1, the V gene TRBV5-1, with a weak D call TRBD2 (5 bases). Germline V lookup: CDR1 SGHRS, CDR2 YFSETQ. Trimming cost V 1 base and J 4 bases, with 12 bases left between them. CDR3 length: 15 residues. The CDR3 reads CASSLLLGIYNEQFF. The CDR3 DNA follows: TGCGCCAGCAGCTTGCTACTAGGAATTTACAATGAGCAGTTCTTC.

The J gene is TRBJ1-6, the V gene TRBV12-3 or TRBV12-4, with a weak D call TRBD1 (6 bases). The CDR3 consists of 14 residues. Trimming stripped 5 bases from V and 14 bases from J, with 19 bases between. The CDR3 sequence is CASSPTGPSSTLHF. DNA for the CDR3: TGTGCCAGCAGTCCGACAGGCCCCAGTTCCACCCTCCACTTT.

This rearrangement joins TRBV7-2 to TRBJ2-3, with TRBD1 matching over 7 bases. The CDR3 extends over 13 amino acids. J was trimmed by 5 bases and V by 5 bases; bases with no gene match: 4. From germline, CDR1 is SGHTA and CDR2 FQGNSA. CDR3 residues: CASSTRTGDTQYF. The CDR3 DNA is TGTGCCAGCAGCACCCGGACAGGAGATACGCAGTATTTT.